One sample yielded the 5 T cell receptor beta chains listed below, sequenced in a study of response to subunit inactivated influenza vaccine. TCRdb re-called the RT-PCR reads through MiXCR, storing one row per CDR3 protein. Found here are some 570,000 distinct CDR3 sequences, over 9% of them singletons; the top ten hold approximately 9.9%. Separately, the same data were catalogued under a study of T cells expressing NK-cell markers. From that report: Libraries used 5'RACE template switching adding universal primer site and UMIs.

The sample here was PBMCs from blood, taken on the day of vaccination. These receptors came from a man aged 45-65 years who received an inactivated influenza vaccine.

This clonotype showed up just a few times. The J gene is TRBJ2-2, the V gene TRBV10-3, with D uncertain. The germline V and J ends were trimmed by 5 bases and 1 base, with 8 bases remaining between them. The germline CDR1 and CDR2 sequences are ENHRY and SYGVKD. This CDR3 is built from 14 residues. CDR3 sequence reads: CAISITENTGELFF. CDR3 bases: TGTGCCATCAGTATCACAGAGAACACCGGGGAGCTGTTTTTT.

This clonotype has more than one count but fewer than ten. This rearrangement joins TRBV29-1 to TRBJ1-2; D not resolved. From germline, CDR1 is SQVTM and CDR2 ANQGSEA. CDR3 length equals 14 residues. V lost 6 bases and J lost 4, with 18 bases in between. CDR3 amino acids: CSVLDGSRGYGYTF. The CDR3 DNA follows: TGCAGCGTCCTGGACGGGTCTCGTGGCTATGGCTACACCTTC.

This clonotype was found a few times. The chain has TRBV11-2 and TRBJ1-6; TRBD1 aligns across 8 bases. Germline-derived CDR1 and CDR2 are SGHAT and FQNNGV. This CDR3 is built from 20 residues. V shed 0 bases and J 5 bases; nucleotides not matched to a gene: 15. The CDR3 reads CASSLDEGGQGPKDNSPLHF. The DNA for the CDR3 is TGTGCCAGCAGCTTAGATGAGGGAGGACAGGGCCCTAAGGATAATTCACCCCTCCACTTT.

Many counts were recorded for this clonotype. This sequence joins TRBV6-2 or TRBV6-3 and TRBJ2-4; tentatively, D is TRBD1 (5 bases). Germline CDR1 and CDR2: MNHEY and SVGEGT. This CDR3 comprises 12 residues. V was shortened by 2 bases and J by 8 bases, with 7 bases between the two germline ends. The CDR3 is CASSYSRDIQYF. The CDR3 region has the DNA TGTGCCAGCAGTTACAGCAGGGACATTCAGTACTTC.

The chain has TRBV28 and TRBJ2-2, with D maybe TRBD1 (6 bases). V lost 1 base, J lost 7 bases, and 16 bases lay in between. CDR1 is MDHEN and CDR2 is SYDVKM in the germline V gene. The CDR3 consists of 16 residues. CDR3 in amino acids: CASSLFSGAVFGELFF. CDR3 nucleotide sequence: TGTGCCAGCAGTTTATTTTCAGGGGCTGTCTTCGGGGAGCTGTTTTTT.